The 24 T cell receptor beta chains reported below all come from one sample, sequenced in a study of T cell repertoires in cytomegalovirus infection. TCRdb re-called the reads through MiXCR, storing one row per CDR3 protein. Found here are 100,000 to 120,000 distinct CDR3 sequences, under 35% of them singletons; the top ten hold about 40%. The antigens of these receptors remain unknown. This material consisted of CD8+ T cells from cultured PBMCs, taken from culture after CMV antigen stimulation. The receptors stem from a human donor in good health (CMV status not recorded). Some clones in this sample may be carry-over from other donors' samples.

This clonotype was counted many times. The rearrangement joins TRBV4-3 to TRBJ1-4; D is uncertain. Germline V gene sequence: CDR1 LGHNA, CDR2 YSLEER. V lost 0 bases and J lost 5, with 10 bases in between. This CDR3 is 15 amino acids long. CDR3 loop: CASSQDGLRNEKLFF. Written as DNA, the CDR3 is TGCGCCAGCAGCCAAGATGGGCTCAGGAATGAAAAACTGTTTTTT.

The chain links TRBV6-2 or TRBV6-3 to TRBJ2-7, with D possibly matching TRBD2 (5 bases). CDR3 length: 11 amino acids. The germline V and J ends were trimmed by 10 bases and 1 base, with 8 bases remaining between them. In germline, CDR1 is MNHEY, CDR2 SVGEGT. For the CDR3, the DNA is TGTGCCACCCGGAGGTCCTACGAGCAGTACTTC. It yields the protein CATRRSYEQYF.

The gene calls are TRBV7-9 and TRBJ1-1; tentatively, D is TRBD1 (6 bases). In germline, CDR1 is SEHNR, CDR2 FQNEAQ (reference sequence). This CDR3 has 13 residues. V lost 6 bases and J 5 bases, leaving 13 bases between the germline ends. CDR3 sequence: CASRSQGSTEAFF. DNA for the CDR3: TGTGCCAGCAGATCCCAGGGGAGTACTGAAGCTTTCTTT.

The rearrangement links TRBV11-1 to TRBJ1-6; D unclear. Trimming stripped 6 bases from V and 11 bases from J, with 17 bases between. The CDR3 extends over 14 amino acids. CDR1 is SGHAT and CDR2 is FQDESV in the germline V gene (reference sequence). The CDR3 loop reads CASRRDIANTPLHF. In DNA form, the CDR3 reads TGTGCCAGCAGAAGAGACATAGCAAATACACCCCTCCACTTT.

The chain links TRBV28 to TRBJ1-4; 8 positions match TRBD1. This CDR3 has 18 residues. V lost 3 bases to trimming and J lost 0 bases; unmatched junction nucleotides: 9. CDR1 is MDHEN and CDR2 is SYDVKM in the germline V gene. DNA of the CDR3: TGTGCCAGCAGTTTGACAGGGGAGAGTCTAGCAACTAATGAAAAACTGTTTTTT. Protein: CASSLTGESLATNEKLFF.

This clonotype was observed a few times. The V gene is TRBV6-2 or TRBV6-3, the J gene TRBJ2-2, with TRBD2 as a possible D gene (7 bases). Between the trimmed V and J ends, which lost 6 bases and 1 base, there was a span of 12 bases. The CDR3 loop spans 15 amino acids. Per germline, CDR1 MNHEY and CDR2 SVGEGT. CDR3 sequence: CASSSGGWNTGELFF. The DNA of the CDR3 is TGTGCCAGCAGCTCGGGGGGCTGGAACACCGGGGAGCTGTTTTTT.

The V and J genes are TRBV7-9 and TRBJ2-7; possible D gene TRBD2, 6 bases. The CDR3 has 15 amino acids. Germline V gives CDR1 SEHNR, CDR2 FQNEAQ (reference sequence). The V end was cut by 3 bases, the J end by 3 bases, with 15 bases between. The CDR3 protein is CASSFGGGDIYEQYF. The CDR3 bases are TGTGCCAGCAGCTTCGGTGGCGGGGATATCTACGAGCAGTACTTC.

V is TRBV24-1 and J is TRBJ2-2; D not resolved. Germline CDR1 and CDR2: KGHDR and SFDVKD. Trimming stripped 3 bases from V and 6 bases from J, with 10 bases between. The length of the CDR3 is 14 residues. In DNA form, the CDR3 reads TGTGCCACCAGTGATCCCAGTTCGGCCGGGGAGCTGTTTTTT. Protein product: CATSDPSSAGELFF.

This clonotype was seen a few times. V is TRBV6-1 and J is TRBJ2-3; perhaps D is TRBD1 or TRBD2 (5 bases each). In germline, CDR1 is MNHNS, CDR2 SASEGT. This CDR3 is 19 amino acids long. The ends were cut back, 1 base at V and 2 bases at J, with 22 bases in the middle. CDR3 nucleotide sequence: TGTGCCAGCAGTGAAGAATTGGGGGTAGGTCCCAACCCCACAGATACGCAGTATTTT. Its translation is CASSEELGVGPNPTDTQYF.

A few counts support this clonotype. The V gene is TRBV5-4, the J gene TRBJ1-2; 7 positions agree with TRBD1. The CDR3 loop spans 13 amino acids. Per the germline V gene, CDR1 is SGHNT and CDR2 is YYREEE (reference sequence). The ends lost 2 bases at V and 6 bases at J; junction bases unmatched: 4. CDR3 region: CASSFIQGDGYTF. CDR3 DNA: TGTGCCAGCAGCTTTATCCAGGGGGATGGCTACACCTTC.

The J gene is TRBJ2-3, the V gene TRBV12-3 or TRBV12-4; the match to TRBD2 covers 8 bases. Losses at the gene ends were 7 bases for V and 7 bases for J; bases not matched to a gene: 10. The CDR3 has 14 residues. CDR3 loop: CASTTPASGHTQYF. CDR3 nucleotides: TGTGCCAGCACCACACCGGCTAGCGGGCATACGCAGTATTTT.

This clonotype was detected only a few times. V is TRBV6-6 and J is TRBJ2-2, with D tentatively TRBD2 (5 bases). Germline V lookup: CDR1 MNHNY, CDR2 SVGAGI (reference sequence). CDR3 size: 12 residues. V was clipped by 2 bases and J by 8 bases, with 6 bases between them. CDR3 nucleotides: TGTGCCAGCAGTTACGGGGAGGGGGAGCTGTTTTTT. Its protein product is CASSYGEGELFF.

The rearrangement joins TRBV7-9 to TRBJ2-1; TRBD2 is a possible D gene (5 bases). Trimming took 10 bases from V and 7 from J, leaving 14 bases between them. The CDR3 consists of 12 residues. Germline V lookup: CDR1 SEHNR, CDR2 FQNEAQ (reference sequence). The chain's CDR3 is CATRVLSNEQFF. DNA of the CDR3: TGTGCCACGCGGGTGCTTAGTAATGAGCAGTTCTTC.

This chain links TRBV19 with TRBJ1-5; 9 bases line up with TRBD1. The CDR3 sequence is 13 residues long. Germline V gene data show CDR1 as LNHDA and CDR2 as SQIVND (reference sequence). Losses at the gene ends were 2 bases for V and 8 bases for J; bases not matched to a gene: 1. The CDR3 spells CASSIRDREPQHF. As DNA, the CDR3 is TGTGCCAGTAGTATAAGGGACAGGGAGCCCCAGCATTTT.

J is TRBJ2-7 and V is TRBV4-1; D possibly corresponds to TRBD1 (6 bases). V was clipped by 1 base and J by 4 bases, with 11 bases between them. Germline lookup yields CDR1 MGHRA and CDR2 YSYEKL. The CDR3 runs 14 residues. CDR3 sequence: CASSQAGAEYEQYF. The CDR3 DNA is TGCGCCAGCAGCCAAGCAGGGGCCGAATACGAGCAGTACTTC.

The CDR3 region is CATSRDQGETQYF. The CDR3 nucleotides read TGTGCCACCAGCAGAGATCAGGGGGAGACCCAGTACTTC. This sequence joins TRBV15 and TRBJ2-5, with TRBD1 as a possible D gene (6 bases). The V end lost 0 bases, the J end lost 5 bases, and 7 bases lay between the germline ends. The germline CDR1 and CDR2 sequences are LNHNV and YYDKDF (reference sequence). This CDR3 region has 13 residues. The whole variable domain, remainder taken from reference TRBV15 and TRBJ2-5, is DAMVIQNPRYQVTQFGKPVTLSCSQTLNHNVMYWYQQKSSQAPKLLFHYYDKDFNNEADTPDNFQSRRPNTSFCFLDIRSPGLGDTAMYLCATSRDQGETQYFGPGTRLLVL.

This clonotype was observed a handful of times. This rearrangement joins TRBV27 to TRBJ1-2, with D unclear. Trimming pared 6 bases from V and 1 base from J, leaving 12 bases between. CDR1 is MNHEY, CDR2 SMNVEV, per germline (reference sequence). The CDR3 loop spans 14 amino acids. CDR3 sequence reads: CASRSEHINYGYTF. Written as DNA, the CDR3 is TGTGCCAGCAGATCGGAACACATTAACTATGGCTACACCTTC.

The chain is built from TRBV6-5 and TRBJ1-1, with 7 nucleotides matching TRBD1. CDR1 is MNHEY, CDR2 SVGAGI, per germline. This CDR3 has 13 amino acids. The ends lost 2 bases at V and 11 bases at J; junction bases unmatched: 8. The CDR3 DNA sequence: TGTGCCAGCAGTTACAAGGGGGCGATTGGGGCTTTCTTT. Protein product: CASSYKGAIGAFF.

V gene TRBV7-9 combines with J gene TRBJ2-5, with D possibly being TRBD1 (5 bases). The V gene's germline CDR1 is SEHNR and CDR2 FQNEAQ (reference sequence). This CDR3 contains 14 residues. The V end was cut by 2 bases, the J end by 6 bases, with 13 bases between. This chain's CDR3 is CASSLPDRTKTQYF. CDR3 nucleotide sequence: TGTGCCAGCAGCTTACCGGACCGGACAAAGACCCAGTACTTC.

V is TRBV5-5 and J is TRBJ2-7, with D possibly matching TRBD1 (5 bases). Trimming took 2 bases from V and 1 from J, leaving 10 bases between them. The CDR3 spans 14 residues. CDR1 is SGHKS and CDR2 is YYEKEE in the germline V gene (reference sequence). This CDR3 is CASSFWAGSYEQYF. For the CDR3, the DNA is TGTGCCAGCAGCTTCTGGGCAGGGTCCTACGAGCAGTACTTC.

The rearrangement uses TRBV20-1 and TRBJ2-5, with D perhaps matching TRBD1 or TRBD2 (5 bases each). V shed 1 base and J shed 1 base, with 10 bases lying between them. The V gene's germline CDR1 is DFQATT and CDR2 SNEGSKA (reference sequence). The CDR3 spans 14 residues. For the CDR3, the DNA is TGCAGTGCTAGAGGAGCGGACACCCAAGAGACCCAGTACTTC. As protein: CSARGADTQETQYF.

This clonotype was seen a handful of times. The chain links TRBV19 to TRBJ2-5; 8 bases match TRBD1. Germline values: CDR1 LNHDA, CDR2 SQIVND (reference sequence). This CDR3 contains 15 residues. Trimming removed 6 bases from V and 1 base from J; junction bases left unmatched: 7. The CDR3 DNA reads as TGTGCCAGTAGCCCGGACAGGGCCCCCCAAGAGACCCAGTACTTC. Protein: CASSPDRAPQETQYF.

This clonotype occurred many times. V usage is TRBV4-1 and J usage is TRBJ1-4; D uncertain. V was shortened by 0 bases and J by 0 bases, with 8 bases between the two germline ends. CDR3 length equals 16 residues. CDR1 is MGHRA, CDR2 YSYEKL, per germline. CDR3 in DNA: TGCGCCAGCAGCCAAGAACAGACCGCAACTAATGAAAAACTGTTTTTT. Amino acid sequence: CASSQEQTATNEKLFF.

This clonotype has only a few counts. The gene calls are TRBV10-2 and TRBJ1-5, with a possible D match to TRBD1 (5 bases). The V and J ends lost 4 bases and 5 bases respectively, with 9 bases between them. The length of the CDR3 is 13 residues. Germline V CDR1 and CDR2: WSHSY, SAAADI. This CDR3 is CASSGDSYQPQHF. In DNA form, the CDR3 reads TGCGCCAGCAGTGGAGACAGCTATCAGCCCCAGCATTTT.